This T cell receptor (beta chain) was sequenced for a study of shared clonotypes between healthy human individuals. The overall study: Per donor, CD8 memory used one plate, CD8 naive used two, CD4 memory used three and CD4 naive used three. Whole-study results and caveats: Sampling included only blood; tissue repertoires likely differ. Rarefaction curves obtained for sorted subsets showed sequencing incomplete despite large depth.

Using about 190 ng DNA, about 29,000 T cell genomes, the sorted-subset replicate PCRs were run. The protocol was immunoSEQ multiplex PCR, while the TCRdb copy is restricted to in-frame clones and leaves out a portion. Of around 2.1 million clones listed, about 93% are singletons. As defined, naive CD8 cells were CD45RO-negative and positively selected for CCR7, with terminally differentiated effector memory CD45RA+ cells excluded. The germline V gene has CDR1 SGHAT and CDR2 FQNNGV. The CDR3 has 15 residues. V lost 2 bases and J 5 bases, leaving 16 bases between the germline ends. In regard to this clone: Its antigen remains unidentified.

Sequenced sample: naive CD8+ T cells from PBMCs. The J gene is TRBJ2-7, the V gene TRBV11-2; D possibly corresponds to TRBD2 (7 bases). The sequence was obtained from a man younger than 30 in good health. Some clones in this sample may be carry-over from other donors' samples. This CDR3 is CASSLTALGGHEQYF. DNA for the CDR3: TGTGCCAGCAGCTTAACCGCGTTGGGGGGGCACGAGCAGTACTTC.